This TCR beta chain originates from a study of cytomegalovirus exposure and HLA in healthy donors. Study results and caveats: When a later analysis compared HLA-associated TCR beta chains with equally common others, the HLA-associated chains turned out to be more clonally expanded and to have lower generation probabilities.

The PCR ran on 60 Vbeta and 13 Jbeta primers. TCRdb keeps only in-frame clones here, not all; method: immunoSEQ multiplex PCR. This sample has roughly 99,000 clones, with 77% found just once. All donors participated as healthy donors of bone marrow. As concerns this clone: The antigen remains unidentified.

The germline CDR1 and CDR2 sequences are SGHNT and YYREEE (reference sequence). Unmatched junction bases numbered 8, after V lost 2 bases and J lost 4 bases. The CDR3 has 15 residues. Source material: PBMCs. The chain employs TRBV5-4 and TRBJ2-5; 7 bases map to TRBD2. This TCR derives from a male donor in good health and CMV-seronegative. Here the CDR3 DNA reads TGTGCCAGCAGCTTAGAGACTAGCAGACGAGAGACCCAGTACTTC. It yields the protein CASSLETSRRETQYF.